The following is a T cell receptor (beta chain) sequence with its context. Those patients picked for sequencing had displayed CD8+CD57+ cell expansion on flow cytometry. Blood was sampled before the patients had received any therapy. This entry is derived from a study of CD8+CD57+ T cells in acquired aplastic anemia. Study at large: CD4+ and CD8+ cells, once sorted, gave DNA averaging approximately 3.3 ug.

CDR3 and TCR beta VDJ profiling relied on a genomic DNA template. TCRdb used MiXCR to reprocess the reads, holding one entry per CDR3 protein. The sample contains hundreds of thousands of distinct CDR3 sequences, around 82% of which appear only once. The receptor was derived from a human donor with aplastic anemia. Sample: sorted CD4+, CD8+, or CD8+CD57+ T cells (not recorded which) from PBMCs.

The CDR3 loop is CASSGEGKGSSATFF. The CDR3 DNA is TGTGCCAGCAGCGGGGAGGGCAAAGGGAGCTCGGCCACATTCTTT. The rearrangement uses TRBV7-9 and TRBJ1-1; the D is unclear. CDR3 length: 15 residues. Trimming took 5 bases from V and 14 from J, leaving 27 bases between them. Germline values: CDR1 SEHNR, CDR2 FQNEAQ (reference sequence).